This T cell receptor (beta chain) was found in a study of identical twins. The germline CDR1 and CDR2 sequences are WNHNN and SYGVQD (reference sequence). V was pared by 6 bases and J by 0 bases, with 0 bases of the junction left unmatched. The CDR3 has 13 amino acids. TCRdb fed the 5' RACE reads into MiXCR, producing one record per CDR3 protein. The table has fewer than 250,000 distinct CDR3 sequences, roughly 7% seen once. This clonotype was observed a handful of times. This sample also belongs to another study, concerning yellow fever vaccine responses in identical twins.

This TCR was sampled from a woman aged 18-29 years in good health. The rearrangement joins TRBV10-1 to TRBJ1-1; 8 bases line up with TRBD1. The source material was memory (CD45RO+) T cells sorted from blood. The CDR3 sequence is CASRDRVNTEAFF. The CDR3 region has the DNA TGCGCCAGCAGGGACAGGGTGAACACTGAAGCTTTCTTT.